Listed below are T cell receptor beta chains from one sample, sequenced in a study of CD4+ T cells in melanoma. The table came from immunoSEQ multiplex PCR; TCRdb's copy has only in-frame clones and leaves some out. Of over 100,000 clones detected, about 90% appear once; the ten largest clones hold around 3.3%. The sequenced sample was peripheral blood. These receptors came from a human donor with melanoma. Each CDR3 is given with its conserved first and last residue. A D gene is named only where the DNA matches it firmly. Only part of the rows carry a size: once, few, many, or a class if the clone is expanded.

d_call	clone_size	v_call	cdr3_length	j_call	cdr3_nt	cdr3_aa
NA	few	TRBV27	16	TRBJ1-5	TGTGCCAGCAGAGACCTCACGGGACAATTCAATCAGCCCCAGCATTTT	CASRDLTGQFNQPQHF
TRBD2	NA	TRBV19	15	TRBJ2-7	TGTGCCAGTACCCCGCCTCAGCGGGGCCCCTACGAGCAGTACTTC	CASTPPQRGPYEQYF
NA	NA	TRBV7-2	14	TRBJ2-3	TGTGCCAGCAGCTTAGGGCAGTTCACAGATACGCAGTATTTT	CASSLGQFTDTQYF
NA	NA	TRBV7-8	13	TRBJ1-2	TGTGCCAGCAGCTTAAATCAGGGTTATGGCTACACCTTC	CASSLNQGYGYTF
NA	few	TRBV19	16	TRBJ1-1	TGTGCCACCAACACCCCAGAGATTGGGTTGCGAACTGAAGCTTTCTTT	CATNTPEIGLRTEAFF
NA	NA	TRBV5-1	14	TRBJ1-2	TGCGCCAGCAGCTTGACGGGACTGACCTATGGCTACACCTTC	CASSLTGLTYGYTF
NA	NA	TRBV5-1	13	TRBJ2-5	TGCGCCAGCGCCGGTAGTGTCGGGGAGACCCAGTACTTC	CASAGSVGETQYF
TRBD1	NA	TRBV2	16	TRBJ2-7	TGTGCCAGCAGTGTCGAGGGGGCGCGTCACCTCTACGAGCAGTACTTC	CASSVEGARHLYEQYF
NA	NA	TRBV19	13	TRBJ1-4	TGTGCCAGTAGTCCCAGGTTTCAGGAAAAACTGTTTTTT	CASSPRFQEKLFF
NA	once	TRBV12-5	12	TRBJ2-5	TGTGCTAGTGGCGAAACCGAAGAGACCCAGTACTTC	CASGETEETQYF
TRBD2	NA	TRBV14	16	TRBJ2-1	TGTGCCAGCAGCCAAGGCGGGGGGTACTCCTACAATGAGCAGTTCTTC	CASSQGGGYSYNEQFF
NA	NA	TRBV5-6	15	TRBJ1-5	TGTGCCAGCAGCTGGGCCCACAGTAGCAATCAGCCCCAGCATTTT	CASSWAHSSNQPQHF
NA	NA	TRBV7-8	11	TRBJ2-1	TGTGCCAGCAGCCCGCGTGGGGGGCAGTTCTTC	CASSPRGGQFF
TRBD1	NA	TRBV6-5	14	TRBJ2-5	TGTGCCAGCAGGGGACAGGCGTACCAAGAGACCCAGTACTTC	CASRGQAYQETQYF
TRBD2	NA	TRBV7-8	15	TRBJ2-1	TGTGCCAGCAGCTTGGGCGGGGGATACTACAATGAGCAGTTCTTC	CASSLGGGYYNEQFF
TRBD1	NA	TRBV29-1	14	TRBJ2-3	TGCAGTGCGGGTGTAGGACAGGGGACAGATACGCAGTATTTT	CSAGVGQGTDTQYF
NA	NA	TRBV5-1	15	TRBJ1-4	TGCGCCAGCAGCTCCTCACGGGACTCTCAGCGGGGACTGTTTTTT	CASSSSRDSQRGLFF
TRBD2	few	TRBV6-5	14	TRBJ2-1	TGTGCCAGCAGAATGGGACTAGCTTACAGTGAGCAGTTCTTC	CASRMGLAYSEQFF
NA	NA	TRBV2	18	TRBJ1-2	TGTGCCAGCAGTGACCCCGGGACGGCGTTTTCTACTAACTATGGCTACACCTTC	CASSDPGTAFSTNYGYTF
NA	NA	TRBV19	12	TRBJ1-1	TGTGCCAGTATCGCGCACCAGCGTGAAGCTTTCTTT	CASIAHQREAFF
NA	NA	TRBV9	18	TRBJ1-2	TGTGCCAGCAGCGTAGCTTTCCCTAGTGCAGGGTCGTACTATGGCTACACCTTC	CASSVAFPSAGSYYGYTF
NA	once	TRBV4-3	14	TRBJ2-7	TGCGCCAGCAGCCAAGAGGCAGGGAACTACGAGCAGTACTTC	CASSQEAGNYEQYF
NA	once	TRBV9	13	TRBJ2-7	TGTGCCAGCAGCCTGGGAGTGACCTACGAGCAGTACTTC	CASSLGVTYEQYF
NA	NA	TRBV19	14	TRBJ2-7	TGTGCCAGTAGTCCAAGGGTGGTACCCTACGAGCAGTACTTC	CASSPRVVPYEQYF